One and the same sample provided the 20 T cell receptor beta chains below, sequenced in a study of T cell changes during pregnancy in multiple sclerosis. TCRdb's table, derived via immunoSEQ multiplex PCR, lists solely in-frame clones and lacks some. The table has 22,000 or so clones, roughly 91% seen once. The material was CD8+ T cells from peripheral blood mononuclear cells, obtained in the third trimester of pregnancy. The source is a female donor with multiple sclerosis, enrolled in a pregnancy study.

The gene calls are TRBV11-2 and TRBJ2-7; D ambiguous. This CDR3 region has 13 residues. The V gene's germline CDR1 is SGHAT and CDR2 FQNNGV. Trimming shortened V by 1 base and J by 4 bases, and 8 bases separated the two germline ends. CDR3 residues: CASSLGAVYEQYF. CDR3 coding DNA: TGTGCCAGCAGCTTAGGGGCAGTATACGAGCAGTACTTC. Full variable domain (remainder filled in from reference TRBV11-2 and TRBJ2-7): EAGVAQSPRYKIIEKRQSVAFWCNPISGHATLYWYQQILGQGPKLLIQFQNNGVVDDSQLPKDRFSAERLKGVDSTLKIQPAKLEDSAVYLCASSLGAVYEQYFGPGTRLTVT.

The rearrangement uses TRBV2 and TRBJ1-1; D might be TRBD1 (5 bases). The germline CDR1 and CDR2 sequences are SNHLY and FYNNEI. Between the trimmed V and J ends, which lost 9 bases and 5 bases, there was a span of 13 bases. The CDR3 runs to 12 residues. The CDR3 here is CARLPGTTEAFF. Here the CDR3 DNA reads TGTGCCAGATTGCCAGGGACTACTGAAGCTTTCTTT.

The chain combines TRBV4-3 with TRBJ2-4, with D tentatively TRBD2 (6 bases). The germline V gene has CDR1 LGHNA and CDR2 YSLEER. Trimming left V 0 bases short and J 8 bases short, with 14 bases between. The CDR3 loop spans 15 amino acids. The CDR3: CASSQDRTGGDIQYF. The CDR3 bases are TGCGCCAGCAGCCAAGATCGCACAGGAGGGGACATTCAGTACTTC.

The gene calls are TRBV4-3 and TRBJ2-3; D is possibly TRBD1 (6 bases). The CDR3 has 16 residues. Trimming pared 0 bases from V and 3 bases from J, leaving 13 bases between. The germline V gene has CDR1 LGHNA and CDR2 YSLEER. CDR3: CASSQDTGMLTDTQYF. CDR3 sequence (DNA): TGCGCCAGCAGCCAAGATACAGGGATGTTAACAGATACGCAGTATTTT.

The rearrangement uses TRBV29-1 and TRBJ2-1, with TRBD2 matching 11 bases. This CDR3 region has 13 residues. Germline values: CDR1 SQVTM, CDR2 ANQGSEA. Germline trimming cut 2 bases from V and 9 bases from J; bases unmatched to any gene: 3. The CDR3 sequence: CSVELAGGGEQFF. Written as DNA, the CDR3 is TGCAGCGTTGAACTAGCGGGGGGAGGTGAGCAGTTCTTC.

This chain uses TRBV4-3 with TRBJ2-7; D may be TRBD2 (6 bases). CDR3 length: 16 amino acids. Germline V gives CDR1 LGHNA, CDR2 YSLEER. With 0 bases removed from V and 7 bases from J, the gap between germline ends came to 19 bases. The CDR3 protein is CASSQDKGLSSREQYF. For the CDR3, the DNA is TGCGCCAGCAGCCAAGATAAGGGACTCTCCTCCCGGGAGCAGTACTTC.

The V call is TRBV2, the J call TRBJ2-1, with 15 bases fitting TRBD2. Per germline, CDR1 SNHLY and CDR2 FYNNEI. The ends lost 6 bases at V and 2 bases at J; junction bases unmatched: 5. The CDR3 has 17 residues. CDR3 amino acids: CASRRTSGGAAYNEQFF. In DNA, the CDR3 is TGTGCCAGCAGAAGGACTAGCGGGGGGGCGGCCTACAATGAGCAGTTCTTC.

The V gene is TRBV2, the J gene TRBJ1-1, with a weak D call TRBD1 (5 bases). V dropped 5 bases and J dropped 6 bases, with 19 bases sitting between them. The germline V gene has CDR1 SNHLY and CDR2 FYNNEI. The CDR3 runs to 15 residues. For the CDR3, the DNA is TGTGCCAGCAGTTTCACCGGGACGGGGGATCCTGAAGCTTTCTTT. This codes for CASSFTGTGDPEAFF.

The rearrangement links TRBV4-1 to TRBJ2-5, with D possibly TRBD1 on 5 matching bases. Germline-derived CDR1 and CDR2 are MGHRA and YSYEKL. Trimming removed 0 bases from V and 5 bases from J, with 10 bases in between. This CDR3 region has 14 residues. CDR3 coding DNA: TGCGCCAGCAGCCAAGAGGGGCGTGAGGAGACCCAGTACTTC. This encodes CASSQEGREETQYF.

V gene TRBV13 combines with J gene TRBJ1-1; 12 positions match TRBD1. The CDR3 is 15 amino acids. Germline V gene data show CDR1 as PRHDT and CDR2 as FYEKMQ (reference sequence). V lost 0 bases, J lost 6 bases, and 2 bases stayed unmatched. The CDR3 DNA reads TGTGCCAGCAGCTTAGGGGGACAGGGGGCTTCTGAAGCTTTCTTT. Translated, it gives CASSLGGQGASEAFF.

This chain links TRBV2 with TRBJ2-7; possible D gene TRBD1, 6 bases. The CDR3 spans 11 residues. CDR1 SNHLY and CDR2 FYNNEI come from the germline V gene. V lost 6 bases and J 3 bases, leaving 6 bases between the germline ends. CDR3 sequence reads: CASSRGYEQYF. DNA for the CDR3: TGTGCCAGCAGCAGGGGCTACGAGCAGTACTTC.

The CDR3 nucleotides are TGTGCCAGTAGTAGAGGCCAGGGTGGGAATGAGCAGTTCTTC. It translates to CASSRGQGGNEQFF. The chain links TRBV19 to TRBJ2-1; D may be TRBD1 (5 bases). Germline V gene data show CDR1 as LNHDA and CDR2 as SQIVND (reference sequence). Trimming left V 4 bases short and J 7 bases short, with 14 bases between. CDR3 length: 14 residues.

The J gene is TRBJ1-1, the V gene TRBV7-9; tentatively, D is TRBD1 (5 bases). CDR3 length: 14 amino acids. The V and J ends lost 2 bases and 6 bases respectively, with 13 bases between them. Germline values: CDR1 SEHNR, CDR2 FQNEAQ (reference sequence). Written as DNA, the CDR3 is TGTGCCAGCAGCTTACCGGGGGTCAGCGCTGAAGCTTTCTTT. Translating gives CASSLPGVSAEAFF.

This rearrangement joins TRBV6-6 to TRBJ2-1; 8 positions agree with TRBD2. This CDR3 has 14 amino acids. J gave up 5 bases and V 6 bases, and 6 bases lay outside the gene matches. Germline loops: CDR1 MNHNY, CDR2 SVGAGI (reference sequence). The CDR3 DNA reads TGTGCCAGCAGAAGCGGGGGCCTCAACAATGAGCAGTTCTTC. It is translated as CASRSGGLNNEQFF.

The gene calls are TRBV7-6 and TRBJ1-3; D call uncertain. Trimming took 0 bases from V and 2 from J, leaving 11 bases between them. The CDR3 runs 16 residues. CDR1 is SGHVS and CDR2 is FNYEAQ in the germline V gene. CDR3 amino acids: CASSLAREGTGNTIYF. In DNA form, the CDR3 reads TGTGCCAGCAGCTTAGCGCGGGAGGGTACTGGAAACACCATATATTTT.

The CDR3 loop reads CASSYFRQPGANVLTF. The CDR3 DNA sequence: TGTGCCAGCAGTTACTTCAGGCAACCGGGGGCCAACGTCCTGACTTTC. The chain recombines TRBV6-5 with TRBJ2-6; no reliable D call. Per germline, CDR1 MNHEY and CDR2 SVGAGI. This CDR3 is built from 16 residues. V was trimmed by 1 base and J by 4 bases, leaving 11 bases between them.

The chain joins TRBV14 to TRBJ2-7, with D tentatively TRBD2 (5 bases). The CDR3 length is 16 residues. Germline CDR1 and CDR2: SGHDN and FVKESK. V lost 4 bases and J 12 bases, leaving 28 bases between the germline ends. The CDR3 region has the DNA TGTGCCAGCAGCCGACTCCCGACCGGAGGCCCTCCACTATTGTACTTC. Its protein product is CASSRLPTGGPPLLYF.

V gene TRBV10-3 combines with J gene TRBJ2-3, with D uncertain. CDR1 is ENHRY, CDR2 SYGVKD, per germline. V was shortened by 11 bases and J by 3 bases, with 6 bases between the two germline ends. The CDR3 is 10 residues long. CDR3 loop: CAASTDTQYF. The CDR3 nucleotides are TGTGCCGCGAGTACAGATACGCAGTATTTT.

The CDR3 loop is CASSLKGTAISYEQYF. DNA of the CDR3: TGTGCCAGCAGCTTGAAGGGGACAGCGATCTCCTACGAGCAGTACTTC. This chain uses TRBV5-4 with TRBJ2-7, with 7 bases lining up with TRBD1. The CDR3 has 16 amino acids. Losses at the gene ends were 1 base for V and 0 bases for J; bases not matched to a gene: 7. CDR1 is SGHNT, CDR2 YYREEE, per germline (reference sequence).

The chain carries TRBV5-4 and TRBJ2-7; 12 nucleotides align to TRBD2. CDR1 and CDR2 from the germline V gene are SGHNT and YYREEE (reference sequence). There are 15 residues in the CDR3. V gave up 3 bases and J gave up 6 bases; unmatched junction bases: 7. DNA of the CDR3: TGTGCCAGCAGCTCCCCACTAGCGGGAGGACGCGAGCAGTACTTC. It yields the protein CASSSPLAGGREQYF.